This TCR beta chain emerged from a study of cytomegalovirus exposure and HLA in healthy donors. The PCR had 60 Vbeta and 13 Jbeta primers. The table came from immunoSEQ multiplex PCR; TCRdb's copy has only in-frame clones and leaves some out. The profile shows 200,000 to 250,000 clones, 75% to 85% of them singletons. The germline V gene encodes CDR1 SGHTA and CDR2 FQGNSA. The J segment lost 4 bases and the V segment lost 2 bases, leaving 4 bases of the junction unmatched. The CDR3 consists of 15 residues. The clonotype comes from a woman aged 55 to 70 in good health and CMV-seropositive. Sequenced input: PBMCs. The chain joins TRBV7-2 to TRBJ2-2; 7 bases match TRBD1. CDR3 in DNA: TGTGCCAGCAGCTTATCAGGGGGAATCACCGGGGAGCTGTTTTTT. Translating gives CASSLSGGITGELFF.